This T cell receptor (beta chain) was retrieved from a study of cytomegalovirus exposure and HLA in healthy donors. V lost 5 bases, J lost 9 bases, and 12 bases stayed unmatched. The CDR3 loop spans 15 amino acids. Germline V CDR1 and CDR2: MRHNA, SNTAGT. Some clones are missing from TCRdb's copy, which holds only in-frame ones; the method was immunoSEQ multiplex PCR. This table holds approximately 210,000 clones, about 91% found once. Sequencing input: PBMCs. The source is a woman under 30 in good health and CMV-seronegative. The chain has TRBV6-4 and TRBJ2-1, with TRBD2 matching over 8 bases. The CDR3 loop is CASSPSRTSFGEQFF. The CDR3 coding sequence is TGTGCCAGCAGTCCCTCCCGGACTAGCTTCGGTGAGCAGTTCTTC.